These T cell receptor beta chains were read from a single sample in a study of CD8 T cells in ankylosing spondylitis. One entry per CDR3 protein results from TCRdb running MiXCR on the 5' RACE reads. In the table there are roughly 130,000 distinct CDR3 sequences, around 9.7% of which are singletons. The sample consisted of blood, either unsorted or a sorted T cell fraction (not recorded which). These receptor sequences come from a male donor with ankylosing spondylitis or in good health (not recorded which). Each CDR3 is given with its conserved first and last residue. Fields, in order: clone size, D gene, V gene, J gene, CDR3 protein, CDR3 DNA. A D gene is named only where the DNA matches it firmly. A clone size is listed for some rows: how often the clone was seen (once, few, many), or a class if it is expanded.

few,TRBD2,TRBV18,TRBJ2-7,CASSPGRLAGTYEQYF,TGTGCCAGCTCACCGGGAAGACTAGCGGGAACCTACGAGCAGTACTTC
many,.,TRBV29-1,TRBJ2-2,CSVVRGGNTGELFF,TGCAGCGTTGTGAGGGGGGGGAACACCGGGGAGCTGTTTTTT
few,TRBD2,TRBV6-5,TRBJ2-1,CASSYAAREADEQFF,TGTGCCAGCAGTTACGCGGCGCGGGAGGCCGATGAGCAGTTCTTC
.,TRBD1,TRBV29-1,TRBJ2-5,CSASGTGTFWYESQYF,TGCAGCGCCTCCGGGACAGGGACGTTTTGGTACGAGAGCCAGTACTTC
few,.,TRBV7-2,TRBJ2-5,CASSLWGGMAGETQYF,TGTGCCAGCAGCTTATGGGGCGGGATGGCTGGAGAGACCCAGTACTTC
many,.,TRBV7-8,TRBJ2-7,CASSLNDLSYEQYF,TGTGCCAGCAGCTTAAACGACCTGTCCTACGAGCAGTACTTC
many,.,TRBV4-3,TRBJ1-2,CASSQNSGYGYTF,TGCGCCAGCAGCCAAAATTCGGGCTATGGCTACACCTTC
few,.,TRBV7-6,TRBJ2-3,CASSLNGGSTDTQYF,TGTGCCAGCAGCCTCAATGGGGGTAGCACAGATACGCAGTATTTT
many,.,TRBV6-2/TRBV6-3,TRBJ1-2,CASSYTTVSYGYTF,TGTGCCAGCAGTTACACGACAGTTTCCTATGGCTACACCTTC
many,.,TRBV20-1,TRBJ2-1,CSARPGVGYNEQFF,TGCAGTGCTAGACCGGGTGTCGGATACAATGAGCAGTTCTTC
many,.,TRBV5-1,TRBJ2-1,CASTRILAEYNEQFF,TGCGCCAGCACCCGGATACTAGCCGAATACAATGAGCAGTTCTTC
many,TRBD1,TRBV12-3/TRBV12-4,TRBJ1-5,CASSSGGRAGQPQHF,TGTGCCAGCAGTTCAGGGGGCAGGGCTGGGCAGCCCCAGCATTTT
many,.,TRBV20-1,TRBJ1-1,CSARGLDSRHTEAFF,TGCAGTGCTAGGGGCTTGGACAGTCGGCATACTGAAGCTTTCTTT
.,TRBD2,TRBV18,TRBJ2-3,CASSPSDLWVRGSRYTQYF,TGTGCCAGCTCACCATCCGATCTTTGGGTGCGCGGGAGTCGGTATACGCAGTATTTT
many,.,TRBV6-5,TRBJ2-1,CASSYSSDRRNEQFF,TGTGCCAGCAGTTACTCTTCGGACAGAAGGAATGAGCAGTTCTTC
.,TRBD2,TRBV6-2/TRBV6-3,TRBJ2-7,CASSFSGTAHEQYF,TGTGCCAGCAGTTTCAGCGGGACGGCCCACGAGCAGTACTTC
.,TRBD1,TRBV7-9,TRBJ2-3,CASSLRRTGGPDTQYF,TGTGCCAGCAGCTTAAGACGGACAGGGGGTCCAGATACGCAGTATTTT
few,.,TRBV7-2,TRBJ2-7,CASTQFVGEQYF,TGTGCCAGCACCCAATTCGTAGGCGAGCAGTACTTC
many,TRBD1,TRBV4-3,TRBJ1-4,CASSQGQGNEKLFF,TGCGCCAGCAGCCAGGGACAGGGTAATGAAAAACTGTTTTTT
.,TRBD1,TRBV20-1,TRBJ1-5,CSAYRGRLAQHF,TGCAGTGCTTACAGGGGGAGGTTAGCCCAGCATTTT
many,TRBD2,TRBV11-2,TRBJ2-3,CASSLGTSASTDTQYF,TGTGCCAGCAGCTTAGGGACTAGCGCTAGCACAGATACGCAGTATTTT
many,TRBD2,TRBV11-3,TRBJ2-3,CASSSGLAGEVDTQYF,TGTGCCAGCAGCAGTGGACTAGCGGGAGAAGTGGATACGCAGTATTTT
.,.,TRBV19,TRBJ1-5,CASSIQPRQPQHF,TGTGCCAGTAGTATCCAGCCCCGGCAGCCCCAGCATTTT
few,.,TRBV12-3/TRBV12-4,TRBJ2-5,CASSRQPQETQYF,TGTGCCAGCAGTCGACAGCCCCAAGAGACCCAGTACTTC